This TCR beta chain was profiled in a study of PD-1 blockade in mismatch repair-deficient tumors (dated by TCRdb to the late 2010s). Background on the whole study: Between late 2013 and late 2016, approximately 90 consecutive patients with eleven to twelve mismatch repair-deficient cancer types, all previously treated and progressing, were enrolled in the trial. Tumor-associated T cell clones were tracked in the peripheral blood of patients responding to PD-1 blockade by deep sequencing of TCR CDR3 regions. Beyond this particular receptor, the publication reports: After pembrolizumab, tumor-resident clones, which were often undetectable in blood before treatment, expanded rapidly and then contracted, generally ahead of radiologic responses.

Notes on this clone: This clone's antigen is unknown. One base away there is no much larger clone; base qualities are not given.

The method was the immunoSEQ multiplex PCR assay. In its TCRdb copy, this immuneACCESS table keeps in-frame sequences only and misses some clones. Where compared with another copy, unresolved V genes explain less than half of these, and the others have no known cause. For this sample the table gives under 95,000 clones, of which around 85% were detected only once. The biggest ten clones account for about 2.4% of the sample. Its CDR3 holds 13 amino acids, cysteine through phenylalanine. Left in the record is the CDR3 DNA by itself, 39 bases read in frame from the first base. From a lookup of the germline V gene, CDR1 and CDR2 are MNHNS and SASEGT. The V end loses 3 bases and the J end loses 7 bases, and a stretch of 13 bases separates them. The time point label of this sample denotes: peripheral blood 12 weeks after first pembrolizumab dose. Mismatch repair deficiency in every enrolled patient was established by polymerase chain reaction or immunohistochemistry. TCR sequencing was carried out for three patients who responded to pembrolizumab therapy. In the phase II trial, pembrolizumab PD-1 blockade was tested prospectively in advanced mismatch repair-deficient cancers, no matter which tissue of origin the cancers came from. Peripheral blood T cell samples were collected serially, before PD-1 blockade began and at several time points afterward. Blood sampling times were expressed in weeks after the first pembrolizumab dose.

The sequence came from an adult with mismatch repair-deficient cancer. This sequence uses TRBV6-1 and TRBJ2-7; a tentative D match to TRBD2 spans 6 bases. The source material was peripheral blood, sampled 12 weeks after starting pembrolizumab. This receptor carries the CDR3 CASSEEGVNEQYF. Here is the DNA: TGTGCCAGCAGTGAGGAGGGCGTAAATGAGCAGTACTTC.